Given below is one T cell receptor beta chain in context. What it recognizes is unknown. These data come from a study of siplizumab effects on memory and regulatory T cells. Here immunoSEQ multiplex PCR was the method, and the copy in TCRdb shows in-frame clones only, minus some. This table holds about 82,000 clones, over 80% found once. Study conclusions and caveats: The study found naive T cells seemingly more diverse than memory cells and seemingly major alloresponse contributors. A naive or memory phenotype could not be assigned to roughly 80-95% of the proliferating CD4+ or CD8+ clones. Unstimulated subsets were the mapping target of only a minor fraction of alloreactive clones. Versus 26.9% in controls, the mappable alloreactive CD4+ clones averaged around 65% Treg-derived with siplizumab.

Germline trimming cut 6 bases from V and 4 bases from J; bases unmatched to any gene: 5. Germline lookup yields CDR1 SNHLY and CDR2 FYNNEI. The CDR3 is 15 residues long. The chain carries TRBV2 and TRBJ2-3; TRBD2 aligns across 12 bases. The source of this sequence is a human donor in good health. The sample consisted of Tregs sorted from blood. The DNA for the CDR3 is TGTGCCAGCAGATGGGGGACTAGCGGGTCAGATACGCAGTATTTT. This gives the protein CASRWGTSGSDTQYF. Using reference TRBV2 and TRBJ2-3 for the parts outside the CDR3, the full variable domain is EPEVTQTPSHQVTQMGQEVILRCVPISNHLYFYWYRQILGQKVEFLVSFYNNEISEKSEIFDDQFSVERPDGSNFTLKIRSTKLEDSAMYFCASRWGTSGSDTQYFGPGTRLTVL.